Sequencing of this T cell receptor (beta chain) was carried out in a study of T cells in Graves' hyperthyroidism and ophthalmopathy. Study as a whole: Peripheral blood was drawn at first diagnosis, prior to all treatment.

Patients were excluded for uncontrolled infection, other autoimmune disease, pregnancy or lactation. Study-wide points: From stable hyperthyroidism, ophthalmopathy was set apart by a 13 V-J model.

This clonotype occurred many times. Its antigen remains unknown. Trimming pared 3 bases from V and 0 bases from J, leaving 5 bases between. This CDR3 has 13 amino acids. CDR1 is KGHSH, CDR2 LQKENI, per germline. Amplified regions were TCR beta CDR3 sequences from RNA transcripts. The study used the HTBI primer set for a first-round RT-PCR of the TCR CDR3. A single record per CDR3 protein comes from TCRdb applying MiXCR to the multiplex PCR reads. Here the sample spans hundreds of thousands of distinct CDR3 sequences, less than 25% being singletons. Sequencing input: blood. This receptor was obtained from a man aged 30-40 years with Graves' ophthalmopathy. The rearrangement joins TRBV18 to TRBJ1-1; D is undetermined. CDR3 sequence: CASSPYMNTEAFF. The CDR3 DNA reads TGTGCCAGCTCACCCTACATGAACACTGAAGCTTTCTTT.